Following are 31 T cell receptor beta chains from one sample sequenced in a study of blood T cells in healthy people across ages. The use of a sample-barcoded 5' primer and a J-beta primer mix characterized a second PCR of roughly 7 to 12 cycles. TCRdb re-derived calls from the 5' RACE reads in MiXCR, one entry per CDR3 protein. In the table there are about 780,000 distinct CDR3 sequences, around 62% of which are singletons. The sequenced sample was blood. The receptors shown here come from a man aged 25-45 years in good health.

Only a few counts were recorded for this clonotype. The rearrangement joins TRBV20-1 to TRBJ2-5, with 11 nucleotides matching TRBD2. This CDR3 contains 16 residues. Germline loops: CDR1 DFQATT, CDR2 SNEGSKA (reference sequence). The V gene end was trimmed by 5 bases and the J gene end by 1 base; junction bases not matched to a gene: 9. The CDR3 DNA sequence: TGCAGTGCTCGAAGCCCTAGCGGGGGGCCCCAAGAGACCCAGTACTTC. It translates to CSARSPSGGPQETQYF.

The genes are TRBV18 and TRBJ1-1; D uncertain. Germline V gene data show CDR1 as KGHSH and CDR2 as LQKENI. The V end lost 3 bases, the J end lost 5 bases, and 4 bases lay between the germline ends. The CDR3 totals 11 residues. The CDR3: CASSPQTEAFF. CDR3 DNA: TGTGCCAGCTCACCCCAGACTGAAGCTTTCTTT.

Note on this clonotype: Germline and junction disagree at one end, which may indicate a read error. The V call is TRBV15, the J call TRBJ2-1, with TRBD1 as a possible D gene (6 bases). This CDR3 region has 15 residues. The germline gives CDR1 LNHNV, CDR2 YYDKDF (reference sequence). The CDR3 bases are TGTGCCACCAGCAGAGAAGCAGGGGTAAACAATGAGCATTTCTTC. It yields the protein CATSREAGVNNEHFF.

V is TRBV5-4 and J is TRBJ2-7, with 12 positions matching TRBD2. CDR1 is SGHNT, CDR2 YYREEE, per germline (reference sequence). Trimming removed 9 bases from V and 7 bases from J; junction bases left unmatched: 14. CDR3 length: 15 residues. The CDR3 reads CAISTSGGSYNEQYF. CDR3 DNA: TGTGCCATTTCGACTAGCGGGGGCTCCTACAATGAGCAGTACTTC.

The gene calls are TRBV21-1 and TRBJ2-7; TRBD1, the D gene given by the table, was not confirmed from the DNA. TRBV21-1 is listed as a pseudogene. The CDR3 spans 16 residues. The CDR3 loop reads CASLAGGRPGVHEQYF. The DNA of the CDR3 is TGTGCCAGCCTGGCAGGGGGTAGACCCGGAGTCCACGAGCAGTACTTC.

The genes are TRBV28 and TRBJ2-7, with D maybe TRBD1 (5 bases). Germline lookup yields CDR1 MDHEN and CDR2 SYDVKM. This CDR3 spans 15 amino acids. Between the trimmed V and J ends, which lost 4 bases and 0 bases, there was a span of 13 bases. Here the CDR3 reads CASSSPGSNSYEQYF. CDR3 DNA: TGTGCCAGCAGTTCCCCAGGGTCCAACTCCTACGAGCAGTACTTC.

A few counts support this clonotype. This chain connects TRBV7-2 to TRBJ2-7; TRBD1 is a possible D gene (7 bases). The CDR3 length is 16 residues. The germline V gene encodes CDR1 SGHTA and CDR2 FQGNSA. With 1 base removed from V and 2 bases from J, the gap between germline ends came to 15 bases. This CDR3 reads CASSLGGGTVPYEQYF. The DNA of the CDR3 is TGTGCCAGCAGCTTAGGAGGCGGGACAGTTCCCTACGAGCAGTACTTC.

This chain connects TRBV12-3 or TRBV12-4 to TRBJ2-4; 9 bases line up with TRBD1. The trim removed 6 bases at V and 2 bases at J, leaving 8 bases unmatched. The length of the CDR3 is 16 residues. The CDR3 protein is CASRPGDRETKNIQYF. CDR3 sequence (DNA): TGTGCCAGCAGACCGGGGGACAGGGAAACCAAAAACATTCAGTACTTC.

The chain couples TRBV12-3 or TRBV12-4 to TRBJ1-5, with D unresolved. Between the trimmed V and J ends, which lost 5 bases and 9 bases, there was a span of 14 bases. This CDR3 spans 13 amino acids. CDR3 sequence reads: CASSEPGISPQHF. CDR3 DNA: TGTGCCAGCAGTGAACCTGGTATTTCGCCCCAGCATTTT.

J is TRBJ2-7 and V is TRBV25-1, with TRBD2 matching over 9 bases. Germline CDR1 reads MGHDK; CDR2 reads SYGVNS. The CDR3 spans 15 residues. Germline trimming cut 8 bases from V and 1 base from J; bases unmatched to any gene: 9. The chain's CDR3 is CASGISLAGSYEQYF. The CDR3 nucleotides are TGTGCCAGCGGCATTAGTCTAGCGGGATCCTACGAGCAGTACTTC.

The chain links TRBV9 to TRBJ2-3; 16 bases map to TRBD2. The CDR3 has 17 residues. In germline, CDR1 is SGDLS, CDR2 YYNGEE. Trimming took 4 bases from V and 4 from J; bases not matched to a gene: 6. CDR3 coding DNA: TGTGCCAGCAGCCCGGGACTAGCGGGGGGGCGTGCAGATACGCAGTATTTT. This translates into CASSPGLAGGRADTQYF. Full variable domain (missing parts from reference TRBV9 and TRBJ2-3): DSGVTQTPKHLITATGQRVTLRCSPRSGDLSVYWYQQSLDQGLQFLIQYYNGEERAKGNILERFSAQQFPDLHSELNLSSLELGDSALYFCASSPGLAGGRADTQYFGPGTRLTVL.

This clonotype was counted between two and nine times. The V call is TRBV20-1, the J call TRBJ2-1, with 9 bases that match TRBD2. Germline CDR1 is DFQATT and CDR2 is SNEGSKA (reference sequence). The CDR3 runs 14 residues. V shed 2 bases, J shed 4 bases, and the junction held 3 bases outside the gene matches. CDR3 DNA: TGCAGTGCTAGACTAGCGGGGAAATACAATGAGCAGTTCTTC. This sequence encodes CSARLAGKYNEQFF.

The V call is TRBV28, the J call TRBJ2-3, with 10 nucleotides matching TRBD1. Germline V gene sequence: CDR1 MDHEN, CDR2 SYDVKM. CDR3 length equals 15 residues. The V gene end was trimmed by 6 bases and the J gene end by 14 bases; junction bases not matched to a gene: 17. CDR3 in DNA: TGTGCCAGCAGCCGGATCGGGACAGGGGTCAGATACGCGTATTTT. It codes for CASSRIGTGVRYAYF.

The V gene is TRBV27, the J gene TRBJ2-4; D may be TRBD1 (5 bases). This CDR3 has 14 amino acids. Trimming removed 6 bases at V and 2 bases at J, with 11 bases between. CDR1 is MNHEY, CDR2 SMNVEV, per germline (reference sequence). The CDR3 here is CASSPTETKNIQYF. As DNA, the CDR3 is TGTGCCAGCAGCCCGACAGAAACCAAAAACATTCAGTACTTC.

The V and J genes are TRBV29-1 and TRBJ2-3, with a tentative D call TRBD2 (6 bases). Germline CDR1 reads SQVTM; CDR2 reads ANQGSEA. The CDR3 has 14 residues. V lost 7 bases and J 1 base, leaving 15 bases between the germline ends. The CDR3 coding sequence is TGCAGCGGGGCATGGAGGGGTGGCACAGATACGCAGTATTTT. Translated: CSGAWRGGTDTQYF.

This chain links TRBV25-1 with TRBJ2-1; D is possibly TRBD2 (6 bases). Germline values: CDR1 MGHDK, CDR2 SYGVNS. Trimming left V 11 bases short and J 9 bases short, with 32 bases between. CDR3 length: 17 amino acids. In DNA form, the CDR3 reads TGTGCCGCAGGAGCGGGTGGCTCCGGGGCGTTTACGGTTGAGCAGTTCTTC. Amino acids: CAAGAGGSGAFTVEQFF.

The chain combines TRBV6-5 with TRBJ2-1; D is unclear. V was cut by 4 bases and J by 7 bases, with 17 bases left in between. The CDR3 spans 15 residues. CDR1 is MNHEY and CDR2 is SVGAGI in the germline V gene. For the CDR3, the DNA is TGTGCCAGCAGTTGGATCCCGGGTGGGATAAATGAGCAGTTCTTC. Translation: CASSWIPGGINEQFF.

This clonotype occurred a few times. The V call is TRBV16, the J call TRBJ1-5; D is unresolved. The CDR3 is 15 residues long. Germline loops: CDR1 KGHSY, CDR2 FQNENV. V lost 0 bases to trimming and J lost 2 bases, with 8 bases between them. The CDR3 is CASSQSYSRNQPQHF. CDR3 sequence (DNA): TGTGCCAGCAGCCAATCGTACAGCCGCAATCAGCCCCAGCATTTT.

This clonotype was seen more than once but under ten times. J is TRBJ1-2 and V is TRBV15; 7 bases are a match to TRBD1. The CDR3 extends over 15 amino acids. Losses at the gene ends were 0 bases for V and 6 bases for J; bases not matched to a gene: 7. Per the germline V gene, CDR1 is LNHNV and CDR2 is YYDKDF (reference sequence). For the CDR3, the DNA is TGTGCCACCAGCAGAGATTTGGAGGGGGCACATGGCTACACCTTC. Translated: CATSRDLEGAHGYTF.

The V call is TRBV27, the J call TRBJ2-2; no definite D call. CDR3 length: 18 amino acids. V lost 0 bases and J 1 base, leaving 15 bases between the germline ends. The germline gives CDR1 MNHEY, CDR2 SMNVEV (reference sequence). For the CDR3, the DNA is TGTGCCAGCAGTTTATCGCCCGGCAGAGCTTTGAACACCGGGGAGCTGTTTTTT. Amino acid sequence: CASSLSPGRALNTGELFF.

The chain couples TRBV29-1 to TRBJ2-3, with D perhaps TRBD1 or TRBD2 (6 bases each). The germline V and J ends were trimmed by 6 bases and 6 bases, with 22 bases remaining between them. The CDR3 sequence is 15 residues long. The germline V gene has CDR1 SQVTM and CDR2 ANQGSEA. CDR3 protein: CSVHLHGGPWDTQYF. CDR3 DNA: TGCAGCGTCCACCTCCATGGGGGGCCGTGGGATACGCAGTATTTT.

V is TRBV5-1 and J is TRBJ1-6; D call uncertain. Germline-derived CDR1 and CDR2 are SGHRS and YFSETQ. V lost 5 bases and J lost 13, with 22 bases in between. The length of the CDR3 is 15 residues. The CDR3 is CASRETDGDRSPLHF. The CDR3 DNA sequence: TGCGCCAGCAGAGAAACAGACGGCGATCGATCTCCCCTCCACTTT.

The V call is TRBV4-3, the J call TRBJ1-5; a weak D match, TRBD1 (5 bases). Germline V gives CDR1 LGHNA, CDR2 YSLEER. Trimming cost V 7 bases and J 8 bases, with 15 bases left between them. The CDR3 consists of 13 residues. CDR3 residues: CASTEGKQEPQHF. The CDR3 DNA follows: TGCGCCAGCACAGAGGGGAAGCAGGAGCCCCAGCATTTT.

Ten or more counts support this clonotype. This sequence joins TRBV20-1 and TRBJ2-6, with unresolved D. Deletions cut 0 bases from V and 0 bases from J, with 15 bases between. The CDR3 sequence is 18 residues long. Germline V gives CDR1 DFQATT, CDR2 SNEGSKA (reference sequence). The CDR3 is CSARDNSGRLSGANVLTF. CDR3 nucleotide sequence: TGCAGTGCTAGAGATAATTCCGGGCGGCTCTCTGGGGCCAACGTCCTGACTTTC.

The chain uses TRBV6-2 or TRBV6-3 and TRBJ2-3; D remains unclear. The CDR3 extends over 14 amino acids. The germline gives CDR1 MNHEY, CDR2 SVGEGT. Trimming shortened V by 2 bases and J by 5 bases, and 11 bases separated the two germline ends. The CDR3: CASSYGHPRDTQYF. CDR3 coding DNA: TGTGCCAGCAGTTACGGTCATCCAAGAGATACGCAGTATTTT.

The chain combines TRBV6-6 with TRBJ2-1; 11 bases map to TRBD2. V was clipped by 6 bases and J by 4 bases; unmatched bases: 8. CDR3 size: 16 residues. The germline V gene has CDR1 MNHNY and CDR2 SVGAGI (reference sequence). Written as DNA, the CDR3 is TGTGCCAGCAGCCCAGAAGTAGCGGGGGGGTACAATGAGCAGTTCTTC. Translation gives CASSPEVAGGYNEQFF.

The chain has TRBV28 and TRBJ1-2; D perhaps matches TRBD1 (6 bases). Germline V gene sequence: CDR1 MDHEN, CDR2 SYDVKM. CDR3 length: 16 residues. The V end was cut by 5 bases, the J end by 10 bases, with 26 bases between. CDR3: CASSPLGLGQTDTYTF. The DNA for the CDR3 is TGTGCCAGCAGTCCCTTGGGATTAGGACAGACTGACACCTACACCTTC.

The genes are TRBV6-2 or TRBV6-3 and TRBJ2-7, with unresolved D. This CDR3 comprises 13 residues. Germline V gene sequence: CDR1 MNHEY, CDR2 SVGEGT. Trimming removed 6 bases from V and 6 bases from J, with 15 bases in between. In DNA form, the CDR3 reads TGTGCCAGCAGAAGGACCGTTATTGGCGAGCAGTACTTC. Translated: CASRRTVIGEQYF.

Comment on this clonotype: The DNA is left out, because the CDR3 cannot be placed on it with certainty; the CDR3 is given as TCRdb lists it. This chain links TRBV11-2 with TRBJ1-2; the table assigns TRBD1, which was not confirmed against the DNA. Inclusive of both ends, the CDR3 amounts to 14 amino acids. Germline loops: CDR1 SGHAT, CDR2 FQNNGV. The CDR3 sequence is CASSLVGQGAADTF.

This rearrangement joins TRBV3-1 to TRBJ1-2; D is uncertain. Trimming took 1 base from V and 4 from J, leaving 13 bases between them. The CDR3 is 15 amino acids. CDR1 LGHDT and CDR2 YNNKEL come from the germline V gene (reference sequence). CDR3: CASSQGSGLFYGYTF. CDR3 nucleotide sequence: TGTGCCAGCAGCCAAGGGTCCGGACTGTTCTATGGCTACACCTTC.

The chain combines TRBV4-3 with TRBJ2-5, with a tentative D call TRBD1 (6 bases). TRBJ2-7 explains the end of the DNA better; the J call may be wrong. The CDR3 spans 15 residues. Germline CDR1 is LGHNA and CDR2 is YSLEER. In nucleotides, the CDR3 is TGCGCCAGCAGCCTGAGTGGCCAAGGGGGCTACGAGCAGTACTTC. The encoded protein is CASSLSGQGGYEQYF.